This entry describes one T cell receptor beta chain. As handled by the study authors: Amplification with reference gene primers provided the estimates of nucleated cell counts. Clones were read by immunoSEQ multiplex PCR, and TCRdb kept only the in-frame ones, dropping some. V, J and clone size reflect that table, while D and trimming were determined from the DNA. The top ten hold 2% to 2.5% of the sample, which has roughly 260,000 clones, 88% seen once. The sample is drawn from a study of blood T cell repertoires in COVID-19. About the study: Sources were T cells, B-cell-depleted T cells, or PBMCs; the material itself was cDNA or gDNA.

There are 17 residues in the CDR3. Germline CDR1 is SGHNT and CDR2 is YYREEE (reference sequence). Trimming took 3 bases from V and 3 from J, leaving 22 bases between them. This TCR came from a woman aged 40 to 49 who had recovered from COVID-19. Sequencing input: peripheral blood. This chain joins TRBV5-4 and TRBJ2-7, with a tentative D call TRBD1 (6 bases). CDR3 region: CASSSGRWDNEFYEQYF. The CDR3 coding sequence is TGTGCCAGCAGCTCCGGTAGGTGGGACAACGAATTCTACGAGCAGTACTTC.